These T cell receptor beta chains were read from a single sample in a study of blood T cells in healthy people across ages. TCRdb called the 5' RACE reads again in MiXCR, with one record for every CDR3 protein. The data contain roughly 640,000 distinct CDR3 sequences, 25% to 30% of them seen just once; the ten biggest clones take up around 16%. Sequenced: blood. The receptors shown here come from a woman of 80 years or more in good health. Each CDR3 is given with its conserved first and last residue. D genes are given only for firm matches. Clone size is given for some rows only: seen once, a few or many times, or a class if the clone is expanded.

d_gene	v_gene	j_gene	abundance	CDR3nt	CDR3aa
-	TRBV20-1	TRBJ1-1	few	TGCAGTGCAGAAGTCCAAAACAGGGACCCTGAAGCTTTCTTT	CSAEVQNRDPEAFF
-	TRBV25-1	TRBJ1-1	-	TGTGCCAGCAGTGACAGGGTGAGCACTGAAGCTTTCTTT	CASSDRVSTEAFF
TRBD1	TRBV4-2	TRBJ1-5	few	TGTGCCAGCAGCCAAGCAGGCAGGGGGATAATTAATAGCAATCAGCCCCAGCATTTT	CASSQAGRGIINSNQPQHF
TRBD1	TRBV20-1	TRBJ2-1	many	TGCAGTGCTAGCCCCTGGGACAGGGGATTCCACAATGAGCAGTTCTTC	CSASPWDRGFHNEQFF
TRBD2	TRBV7-8	TRBJ2-5	few	TGTGCCAGCAGCCCAAGCGGGGCCCGGTACCAAGAGACCCAGTACTTC	CASSPSGARYQETQYF
-	TRBV12-3/TRBV12-4	TRBJ2-7	many	TGTGCCAGCAGCCTCAGAGGGGGGAACGACGAGCAGTACTTC	CASSLRGGNDEQYF
TRBD2	TRBV5-1	TRBJ2-1	many	TGCGCCAGCTTAGCGGGGGGGCTTGACGATGAGCAGTTCTTC	CASLAGGLDDEQFF
-	TRBV20-1	TRBJ2-3	few	TGCAGTGCTAGAGATCACCCAAGAGGTGCCGATACGCAGTATTTT	CSARDHPRGADTQYF
TRBD2	TRBV5-6	TRBJ2-4	-	TGTGCCAGCAGCCAGGAGCGGGGGGGAATCAATGAGCAGTACTTC	CASSQERGGINEQYF
TRBD2	TRBV7-8	TRBJ2-2	-	TGTGCCAGCAGCTCCCGGACTAGCGGGGGGTCCTCAGCCGGGGAGCTGTTTTTT	CASSSRTSGGSSAGELFF
TRBD2	TRBV20-1	TRBJ2-1	many	TGCAGTGCTAGAGATACTGGACTAGCGGGGGGCCCCAATGAGCAGTTCTTC	CSARDTGLAGGPNEQFF
-	TRBV5-4	TRBJ2-5	few	TGTGCCAGCAGCAACCGGGGCCCGGCAGCAGAGACCCAGTACTTC	CASSNRGPAAETQYF
-	TRBV7-2	TRBJ2-1	-	TGTGCCAGCAGTTCCCAGCGCAATGAGCAGTTCTTC	CASSSQRNEQFF
-	TRBV7-9	TRBJ1-1	few	TGTGCCAGCAGCTTAGGAGACTACCGGGCTTTCTTT	CASSLGDYRAFF
TRBD2	TRBV19	TRBJ2-1	-	TGTGCCAGTAGTATTGGGGGGGGCTACAATGAGCAGTTCTTC	CASSIGGGYNEQFF
TRBD1	TRBV12-3/TRBV12-4	TRBJ2-7	many	TGTGCCAGCAGTTTGTCAGGGACAGCGAGACCCTACGAGCAGTACTTC	CASSLSGTARPYEQYF